The present T cell receptor beta chain was sequenced within a study of technical replicates of blood from several donors. CDR1 and CDR2 from the germline V gene are MDHEN and SYDVKM. The V end was cut by 1 base, the J end by 3 bases, with 12 bases between. The CDR3 has 16 amino acids. Here immunoSEQ multiplex PCR was the method, and the copy in TCRdb shows in-frame clones only, minus some. Altogether tens of thousands of clones are present, 93% being singletons, with the ten largest covering less than 0.3%. This clone was recorded only once. The sequence derives from a human donor in good health. The chain carries TRBV28 and TRBJ1-4; unclear D gene. The sequenced sample was T cells isolated from PBMCs. The chain's CDR3 is CASSLSPAQANEKLFF. The CDR3 DNA is TGTGCCAGCAGTTTATCCCCCGCGCAGGCTAATGAAAAACTGTTTTTT.